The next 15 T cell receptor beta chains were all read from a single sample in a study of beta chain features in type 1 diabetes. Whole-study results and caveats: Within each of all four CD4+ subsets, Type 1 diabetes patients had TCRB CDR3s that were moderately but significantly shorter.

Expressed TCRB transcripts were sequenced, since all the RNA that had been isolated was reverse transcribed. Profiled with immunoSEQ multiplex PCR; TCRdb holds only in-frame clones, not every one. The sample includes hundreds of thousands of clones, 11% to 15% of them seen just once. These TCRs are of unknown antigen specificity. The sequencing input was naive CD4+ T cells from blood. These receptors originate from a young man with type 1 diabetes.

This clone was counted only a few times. CDR3: CAWTYGTDATREFF. CDR3 coding DNA: TGTGCCTGGACCTACGGAACCGACGCTACAAGAGAGTTCTTC. The V call is TRBV30, the J call TRBJ2-1; D is uncertain. CDR1 is GTSNPN and CDR2 is SVGIG in the germline V gene (reference sequence). Trimming removed 4 bases at V and 14 bases at J, with 24 bases between. The CDR3 consists of 14 residues.

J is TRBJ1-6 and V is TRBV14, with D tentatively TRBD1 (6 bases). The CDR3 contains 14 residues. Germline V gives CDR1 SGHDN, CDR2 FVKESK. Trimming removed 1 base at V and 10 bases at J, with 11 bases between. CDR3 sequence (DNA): TGTGCCAGCAGCCAAGTTGGGGGCAGCTCACCCCTCCACTTT. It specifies CASSQVGGSSPLHF.

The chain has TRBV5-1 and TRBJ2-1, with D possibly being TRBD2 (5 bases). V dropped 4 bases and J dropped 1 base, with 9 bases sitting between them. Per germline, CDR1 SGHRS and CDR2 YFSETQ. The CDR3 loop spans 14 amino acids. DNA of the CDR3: TGCGCCAGCAGCGAGGGTCCGTCCTACAATGAGCAGTTCTTC. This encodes CASSEGPSYNEQFF.

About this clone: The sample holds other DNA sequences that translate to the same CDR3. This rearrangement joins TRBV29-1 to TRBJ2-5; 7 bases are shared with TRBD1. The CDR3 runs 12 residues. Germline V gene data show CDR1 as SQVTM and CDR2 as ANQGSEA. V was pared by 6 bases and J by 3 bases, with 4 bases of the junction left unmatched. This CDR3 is CSVPDREETQYF. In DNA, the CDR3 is TGCAGCGTGCCAGACAGGGAAGAGACCCAGTACTTC.

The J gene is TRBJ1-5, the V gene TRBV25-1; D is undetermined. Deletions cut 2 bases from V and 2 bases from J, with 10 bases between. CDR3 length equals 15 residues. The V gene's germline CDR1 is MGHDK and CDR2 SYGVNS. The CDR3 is CASSEGNGRNQPQHF. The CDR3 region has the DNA TGTGCCAGCAGTGAAGGGAACGGACGCAATCAGCCCCAGCATTTT.

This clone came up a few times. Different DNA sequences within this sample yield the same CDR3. Here the CDR3 DNA reads TGTGCCAGCAGCTTATCCTCTGGAGAGACCCAGTACTTC. Its protein product is CASSLSSGETQYF. This chain joins TRBV7-2 and TRBJ2-5; D is uncertain. The CDR3 is 13 residues long. V was pared by 2 bases and J by 4 bases, with 8 bases between. Germline values: CDR1 SGHTA, CDR2 FQGNSA.

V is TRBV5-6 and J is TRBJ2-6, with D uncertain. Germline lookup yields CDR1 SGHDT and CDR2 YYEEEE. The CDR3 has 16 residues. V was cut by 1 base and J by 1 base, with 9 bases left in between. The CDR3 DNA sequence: TGTGCCAGCAGCTTGTTGAAGATATCTGGGGCCAACGTCCTGACTTTC. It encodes CASSLLKISGANVLTF.

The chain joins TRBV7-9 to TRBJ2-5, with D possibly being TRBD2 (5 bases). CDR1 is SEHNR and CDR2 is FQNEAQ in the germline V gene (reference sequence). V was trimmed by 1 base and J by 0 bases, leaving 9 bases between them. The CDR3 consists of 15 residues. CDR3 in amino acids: CASSLGGGHQETQYF. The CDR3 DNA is TGTGCCAGCAGCTTAGGAGGAGGACACCAAGAGACCCAGTACTTC.

Here the CDR3 DNA reads TGTGCCAGCAGTTTCGGGCCATCACCCCTCCACTTT. This sequence encodes CASSFGPSPLHF. V and J are TRBV2 and TRBJ1-6; D gene uncertain. The CDR3 covers 12 residues. V dropped 5 bases and J dropped 10 bases, with 9 bases sitting between them. Germline V gene lookup returns CDR1 SNHLY and CDR2 FYNNEI.

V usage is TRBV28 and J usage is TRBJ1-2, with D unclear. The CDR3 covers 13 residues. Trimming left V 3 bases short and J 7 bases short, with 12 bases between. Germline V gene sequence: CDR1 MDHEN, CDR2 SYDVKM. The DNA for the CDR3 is TGTGCCAGCAGTTTGGACGGGATGGGTGGCTACACCTTC. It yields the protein CASSLDGMGGYTF.

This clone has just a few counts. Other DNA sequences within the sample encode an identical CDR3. CDR3 nucleotides: TGTGCCGGGGGACAGGGCACAGATACGCAGTATTTT. This encodes CAGGQGTDTQYF. V gene TRBV2 combines with J gene TRBJ2-3; 8 nucleotides align to TRBD1. With 11 bases clipped from V and 1 base from J, the junction kept 2 bases outside the gene matches. The V gene's germline CDR1 is SNHLY and CDR2 FYNNEI. The CDR3 has 12 residues.

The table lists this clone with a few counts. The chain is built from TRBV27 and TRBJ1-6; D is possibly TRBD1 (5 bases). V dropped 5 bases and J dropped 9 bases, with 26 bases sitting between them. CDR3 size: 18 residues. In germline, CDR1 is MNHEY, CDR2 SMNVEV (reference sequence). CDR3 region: CASSTYLGTYLAGSPLHF. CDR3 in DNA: TGTGCCAGCAGTACATACCTCGGGACTTACCTAGCTGGTTCACCCCTCCACTTT.

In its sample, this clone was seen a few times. CDR3 nucleotide sequence: TGTGCCAGCAGCCCCGGGATAACGAACACCGGGGAGCTGTTTTTT. Translating gives CASSPGITNTGELFF. The rearrangement links TRBV9 to TRBJ2-2, with D perhaps matching TRBD2 (5 bases). Trimming took 4 bases from V and 0 from J, leaving 10 bases between them. From germline, CDR1 is SGDLS and CDR2 YYNGEE. This CDR3 has 15 amino acids.

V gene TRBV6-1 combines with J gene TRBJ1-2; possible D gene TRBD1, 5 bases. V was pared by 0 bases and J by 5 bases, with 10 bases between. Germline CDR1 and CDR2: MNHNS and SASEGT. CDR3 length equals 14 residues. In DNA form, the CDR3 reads TGTGCCAGCAGTGAAGCAACCAGGGAATATGGCTACACCTTC. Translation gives CASSEATREYGYTF.

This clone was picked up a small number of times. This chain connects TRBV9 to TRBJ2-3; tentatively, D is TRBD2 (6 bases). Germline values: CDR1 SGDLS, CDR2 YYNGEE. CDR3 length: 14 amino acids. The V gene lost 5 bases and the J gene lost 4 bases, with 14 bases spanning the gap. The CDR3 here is CASRGTPAADTQYF. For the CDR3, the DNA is TGTGCCAGCAGGGGGACTCCGGCGGCAGATACGCAGTATTTT.